Below are 20 T cell receptor beta chains sequenced from a single sample in a study of T cells of healthy individuals. TCRdb used MiXCR to reprocess the 5' RACE reads, holding one entry per CDR3 protein. In the table there are about 53,000 distinct CDR3 sequences, about 15% of which are singletons. These receptors were collected from a human donor in good health.

The table lists this clonotype with many counts. The chain is built from TRBV27 and TRBJ1-1; possible D gene TRBD1, 5 bases. V gave up 3 bases and J gave up 7 bases, with 15 bases separating them. Germline V CDR1 and CDR2: MNHEY, SMNVEV (reference sequence). The CDR3 covers 14 residues. As DNA, the CDR3 is TGTGCCAGCAGTTTTACCGGGGCAGTCGGTGAAGCTTTCTTT. Its translation is CASSFTGAVGEAFF.

This clonotype was detected many times. The CDR3 DNA reads as TGTGCCATCAGTGAGTCGGGGGAAGCGGGCTCCTACAATGAGCAGTTCTTC. Translation gives CAISESGEAGSYNEQFF. J is TRBJ2-1 and V is TRBV10-3, with D possibly TRBD2 on 6 matching bases. V gave up 0 bases and J gave up 0 bases, with 12 bases separating them. Germline V lookup: CDR1 ENHRY, CDR2 SYGVKD. This CDR3 has 17 residues.

Many counts were recorded for this clonotype. The J gene is TRBJ1-2, the V gene TRBV20-1; perhaps TRBD1 as D (5 bases). This CDR3 is built from 11 residues. Germline V gene lookup returns CDR1 DFQATT and CDR2 SNEGSKA (reference sequence). CDR3 nucleotide sequence: TGCAGCATGACAGACGACTATGGCTACACCTTC. It codes for CSMTDDYGYTF.

The chain carries TRBV6-6 and TRBJ1-2; weak D call: TRBD1 (5 bases). Deletions cut 0 bases from V and 1 base from J, with 12 bases between. The CDR3 consists of 16 residues. Germline values: CDR1 MNHNY, CDR2 SVGAGI (reference sequence). In DNA, the CDR3 is TGTGCCAGCAGTTACTCGAACCCGGGGGGTAACTATGGCTACACCTTC. Amino acids: CASSYSNPGGNYGYTF.

Ten or more counts support this clonotype. The V gene is TRBV29-1, the J gene TRBJ2-1, with 12 bases lining up with TRBD1. CDR3 length: 19 residues. Per the germline V gene, CDR1 is SQVTM and CDR2 is ANQGSEA. The V segment lost 0 bases and the J segment 5 bases; nucleotides outside the gene matches: 14. The CDR3 coding sequence is TGCAGCGTTGAAGATCCGGGACAGGGGGCGATTTGGGCTAACAATGAGCAGTTCTTC. Protein product: CSVEDPGQGAIWANNEQFF.

CDR3 loop: CASSMARVGETQYF. The CDR3 nucleotides are TGTGCCAGTAGTATGGCCAGGGTCGGGGAGACCCAGTACTTC. The rearrangement links TRBV19 to TRBJ2-5, with a weak D call TRBD1 (5 bases). With 3 bases removed from V and 5 bases from J, the gap between germline ends came to 13 bases. Germline V gene data show CDR1 as LNHDA and CDR2 as SQIVND (reference sequence). The CDR3 contains 14 residues.

This clonotype was counted between two and nine times. The rearrangement joins TRBV28 to TRBJ2-7; 7 bases agree with TRBD2. This CDR3 has 15 amino acids. The trim removed 7 bases at V and 2 bases at J, leaving 11 bases unmatched. In germline, CDR1 is MDHEN, CDR2 SYDVKM. The CDR3 DNA is TGTGCCAGCACCAGGGCACTAGCGTTCACCTACGAGCAGTACTTC. Encoded protein: CASTRALAFTYEQYF.

This clonotype was seen many times. The gene calls are TRBV24-1 and TRBJ2-2; D uncertain. Trimming removed 4 bases from V and 7 bases from J, with 12 bases in between. The CDR3 length is 14 residues. Germline values: CDR1 KGHDR, CDR2 SFDVKD. The CDR3 nucleotides read TGTGCCACCAGTGACCCCCCCTCGTACGGGGAGCTGTTTTTT. It specifies CATSDPPSYGELFF.

There are many counts of this clonotype. The chain uses TRBV12-5 and TRBJ1-1; D remains unclear. The V end lost 0 bases, the J end lost 2 bases, and 1 base lay between the germline ends. This CDR3 is 12 amino acids long. The V gene's germline CDR1 is LGHNT and CDR2 FRNRAP. CDR3 bases: TGTGCTAGTGGTTTGGTAAACACTGAAGCTTTCTTT. Translation: CASGLVNTEAFF.

This clonotype was seen repeatedly, ten times or more. The chain joins TRBV14 to TRBJ2-1; tentatively, D is TRBD1 (6 bases). Germline CDR1 and CDR2: SGHDN and FVKESK. V was clipped by 1 base and J by 4 bases, with 11 bases between them. The CDR3 loop spans 15 amino acids. The CDR3 here is CASSQGRGQYNEQFF. The CDR3 DNA follows: TGTGCCAGCAGCCAAGGCAGGGGCCAATACAATGAGCAGTTCTTC.

This clonotype was counted at least ten times. J is TRBJ1-1 and V is TRBV7-2; D remains unclear. Germline V CDR1 and CDR2: SGHTA, FQGNSA. The CDR3 contains 13 residues. Trimming removed 2 bases at V and 5 bases at J, with 9 bases between. The CDR3 is CASSLPSLTEAFF. Written as DNA, the CDR3 is TGTGCCAGCAGCTTACCTTCCTTAACTGAAGCTTTCTTT.

This sequence joins TRBV7-8 and TRBJ2-7; D may correspond to TRBD1 or TRBD2 (6 bases each). V was shortened by 7 bases and J by 2 bases, with 12 bases between the two germline ends. There are 13 residues in the CDR3. CDR1 is SGHVS and CDR2 is FQNEAQ in the germline V gene. The CDR3 region has the DNA TGTGCCAGCACCCGAGGGGGGACCTACGAGCAGTACTTC. As protein: CASTRGGTYEQYF.

CDR3 residues: CASSILGDSVAYTF. CDR3 sequence (DNA): TGTGCCAGTAGTATCCTGGGTGACTCGGTGGCCTACACCTTC. The V gene is TRBV19, the J gene TRBJ1-2, with unresolved D. The CDR3 contains 14 residues. Germline V gene sequence: CDR1 LNHDA, CDR2 SQIVND (reference sequence). Trimming left V 3 bases short and J 10 bases short, with 18 bases between. The full variable domain, rest sourced from reference TRBV19 and TRBJ1-2, is DGGITQSPKYLFRKEGQNVTLSCEQNLNHDAMYWYRQDPGQGLRLIYYSQIVNDFQKGDIAEGYSVSREKKESFPLTVTSAQKNPTAFYLCASSILGDSVAYTFGSGTRLTVV.

This clonotype was seen ten or more times. This chain uses TRBV7-2 with TRBJ1-2; 8 bases align to TRBD1. The germline gives CDR1 SGHTA, CDR2 FQGNSA. CDR3 length: 16 amino acids. V dropped 1 base and J dropped 0; count of bases not matched to a gene: 4. The CDR3 reads CASSLEGTGANYGYTF. CDR3 DNA: TGTGCCAGCAGCTTAGAGGGGACAGGAGCTAACTATGGCTACACCTTC. Together with reference TRBV7-2 and TRBJ1-2, the CDR3 gives the full variable domain: GAGVSQSPSNKVTEKGKDVELRCDPISGHTALYWYRQSLGQGLEFLIYFQGNSAPDKSGLPSDRFSAERTGGSVSTLTIQRTQQEDSAVYLCASSLEGTGANYGYTFGSGTRLTVV.

The chain has TRBV24-1 and TRBJ2-7; 7 bases line up with TRBD2. The CDR3 loop spans 14 amino acids. CDR1 is KGHDR and CDR2 is SFDVKD in the germline V gene. V was clipped by 1 base and J by 6 bases; unmatched bases: 5. The chain's CDR3 is CATSDFGGGAEQYF. CDR3 bases: TGTGCCACCAGTGATTTCGGGGGAGGGGCCGAGCAGTACTTC.

This clonotype was found a few times. This chain joins TRBV5-1 and TRBJ2-2; 12 bases match TRBD2. Germline V CDR1 and CDR2: SGHRS, YFSETQ. There are 15 residues in the CDR3. Trimming cost V 4 bases and J 6 bases; bases outside gene matches: 4. The CDR3 loop is CASSASGGASGELFF. CDR3 coding DNA: TGCGCCAGCAGCGCTAGCGGGGGGGCCTCCGGGGAGCTGTTTTTT.

This clonotype was detected a few times. The chain links TRBV20-1 to TRBJ2-3; 8 nucleotides agree with TRBD2. Germline V CDR1 and CDR2: DFQATT, SNEGSKA (reference sequence). The CDR3 consists of 13 residues. The CDR3: CSPKGAGADTQYF. Here the CDR3 DNA reads TGCAGCCCAAAGGGAGCGGGAGCCGATACGCAGTATTTT.

Ten or more counts support this clonotype. The chain links TRBV25-1 to TRBJ2-7; tentatively, D is TRBD1 (6 bases). The CDR3 runs to 12 residues. The germline CDR1 and CDR2 sequences are MGHDK and SYGVNS. Trimming cost V 8 bases and J 3 bases, with 11 bases left between them. In nucleotides, the CDR3 is TGTGCCAGCCGAGACAGGTACTACGAGCAGTACTTC. Translated, it gives CASRDRYYEQYF.

The CDR3 DNA is TGCGCCAGCAGCCAAATACGCCAGTTTAATGAAAAACTGTTTTTT. Translated, it gives CASSQIRQFNEKLFF. V usage is TRBV4-1 and J usage is TRBJ1-4, with unresolved D. Germline V gene lookup returns CDR1 MGHRA and CDR2 YSYEKL. This CDR3 comprises 15 residues. V was shortened by 2 bases and J by 4 bases, with 11 bases between the two germline ends.

This clonotype has a handful of counts. The J gene is TRBJ1-4, the V gene TRBV7-8, with TRBD1 as a possible D gene (5 bases). This CDR3 comprises 14 residues. V lost 2 bases, J lost 7 bases, and 11 bases lay in between. CDR1 is SGHVS, CDR2 FQNEAQ, per germline. The chain's CDR3 is CASSLWGRAEKLFF. The CDR3 DNA is TGTGCCAGCAGCTTATGGGGCAGGGCTGAAAAACTGTTTTTT.